The clone carrying this TCR beta chain appeared once. Its cognate antigen is unknown. The data were taken from a study of cytomegalovirus exposure and HLA in healthy donors. General study results and limits: Data from an earlier analysis indicated that most TCR beta V segments were productive either about 87% or about 30% of the time.

The CDR3 is made up of 13 amino acids. Per germline, CDR1 SNHLY and CDR2 FYNNEI. The V gene lost 7 bases and the J gene lost 0 bases, with 9 bases spanning the gap. Use of 60 Vbeta and 13 Jbeta primers characterized the PCR. Here immunoSEQ multiplex PCR was the method, and the copy in TCRdb shows in-frame clones only, minus some. The sample includes 150,000 or so clones, 70% to 90% seen only once; the top ten take approximately 2%. This TCR was sampled from a woman under 30 in good health and CMV-seronegative. Sequenced: PBMCs. V usage is TRBV2 and J usage is TRBJ1-2; D possibly corresponds to TRBD1 (5 bases). The CDR3 DNA reads as TGTGCCAGCATCGAGACAGCTAACTATGGCTACACCTTC. Amino acids: CASIETANYGYTF. Using reference TRBV2 and TRBJ1-2 for the parts outside the CDR3, the full variable domain is EPEVTQTPSHQVTQMGQEVILRCVPISNHLYFYWYRQILGQKVEFLVSFYNNEISEKSEIFDDQFSVERPDGSNFTLKIRSTKLEDSAMYFCASIETANYGYTFGSGTRLTVV.